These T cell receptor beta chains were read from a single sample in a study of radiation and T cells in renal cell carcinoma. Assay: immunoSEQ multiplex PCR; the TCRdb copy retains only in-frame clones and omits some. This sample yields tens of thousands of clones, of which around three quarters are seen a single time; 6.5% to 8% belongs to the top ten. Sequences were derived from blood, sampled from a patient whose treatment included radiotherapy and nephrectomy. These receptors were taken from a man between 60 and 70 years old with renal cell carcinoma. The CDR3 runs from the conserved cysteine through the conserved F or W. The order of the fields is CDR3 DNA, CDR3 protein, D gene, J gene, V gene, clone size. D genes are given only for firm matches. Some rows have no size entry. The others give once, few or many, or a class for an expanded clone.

CDR3 DNA: TGTGCCAGCAGACTTAGACAGGGGGCCTCCTACGAGCAGTACTTC
CDR3 protein: CASRLRQGASYEQYF
D gene: TRBD1
J gene: TRBJ2-7
V gene: TRBV7-2
clone size: NA

CDR3 DNA: TGCGCCAGCAGCTTTATTAGCCAGGGGTCACACAATGAGCAGTTCTTC
CDR3 protein: CASSFISQGSHNEQFF
D gene: NA
J gene: TRBJ2-1
V gene: TRBV5-1
clone size: NA

CDR3 DNA: TGTGCCTGGAGTCAGGGGGGGCCAGGAGAAGAGACCCAGTACTTC
CDR3 protein: CAWSQGGPGEETQYF
D gene: NA
J gene: TRBJ2-5
V gene: TRBV30
clone size: NA

CDR3 DNA: TGTGCCAGCAGCCGCCGGGGGTCCGGAAACACCATATATTTT
CDR3 protein: CASSRRGSGNTIYF
D gene: NA
J gene: TRBJ1-3
V gene: TRBV7-8
clone size: NA

CDR3 DNA: TGTGCCAGCAGCTTATACCAGGGGCCTGGAAACACCATATATTTT
CDR3 protein: CASSLYQGPGNTIYF
D gene: NA
J gene: TRBJ1-3
V gene: TRBV7-2
clone size: few

CDR3 DNA: TGTGCCAGCAGCCAGTTAGACGGGACTAGTTACACCGGGGAGCTGTTTTTT
CDR3 protein: CASSQLDGTSYTGELFF
D gene: TRBD2
J gene: TRBJ2-2
V gene: TRBV4-2
clone size: NA

CDR3 DNA: TGTGCCAGCAGCTGGGGGGGGCAGAACACTGAAGCTTTCTTT
CDR3 protein: CASSWGGQNTEAFF
D gene: NA
J gene: TRBJ1-1
V gene: TRBV7-9
clone size: NA

CDR3 DNA: TGTGCCAGTAGTATAACGGGACCAAATGAAAAACTGTTTTTT
CDR3 protein: CASSITGPNEKLFF
D gene: NA
J gene: TRBJ1-4
V gene: TRBV19
clone size: NA

CDR3 DNA: TGTGCCAGCAGCATACTAGCGTTCGGGGAGCTGTTTTTT
CDR3 protein: CASSILAFGELFF
D gene: TRBD2
J gene: TRBJ2-2
V gene: TRBV11-3
clone size: NA

CDR3 DNA: TGTGCCAGCAGTCGTGACTGGGGTAGCGGGAGGACCCAAGGCGGGGAGCTGTTTTTT
CDR3 protein: CASSRDWGSGRTQGGELFF
D gene: TRBD2
J gene: TRBJ2-2
V gene: TRBV2
clone size: once

CDR3 DNA: TGTGCCAGCAGCTCCCGGGGCGCCAATGAGCAGTTCTTC
CDR3 protein: CASSSRGANEQFF
D gene: NA
J gene: TRBJ2-1
V gene: TRBV11-2
clone size: NA

CDR3 DNA: TGCGCCAGCAGCTTCGGGGCAACTAATGAAAAACTGTTTTTT
CDR3 protein: CASSFGATNEKLFF
D gene: NA
J gene: TRBJ1-4
V gene: TRBV5-1
clone size: NA

CDR3 DNA: TGTGCCAGCCTCCGGGGGGCCGAGAACACTGAAGCTTTCTTT
CDR3 protein: CASLRGAENTEAFF
D gene: NA
J gene: TRBJ1-1
V gene: TRBV7-9
clone size: once

CDR3 DNA: TGTGCCAGCAGCTTAGATACAGGGACACCCGGCTACACCTTC
CDR3 protein: CASSLDTGTPGYTF
D gene: NA
J gene: TRBJ1-2
V gene: TRBV11-2
clone size: NA

CDR3 DNA: TGTGCCAGCAGCTACACCGGGTCGTCCACAGATACGCAGTATTTT
CDR3 protein: CASSYTGSSTDTQYF
D gene: NA
J gene: TRBJ2-3
V gene: TRBV7-9
clone size: NA

CDR3 DNA: TGTGCCAGCAGCTTCGGGGTGGGGCCCCAGCATTTT
CDR3 protein: CASSFGVGPQHF
D gene: NA
J gene: TRBJ1-5
V gene: TRBV7-9
clone size: once

CDR3 DNA: TGCGCCAGCAGCTTGGAGACAGGGGTAAAATACGAGCAGTACTTC
CDR3 protein: CASSLETGVKYEQYF
D gene: TRBD1
J gene: TRBJ2-7
V gene: TRBV5-1
clone size: NA

CDR3 DNA: TGTGCCACTCGACTAGTAGCAATCAATGAGCAGTTCTTC
CDR3 protein: CATRLVAINEQFF
D gene: NA
J gene: TRBJ2-1
V gene: TRBV21-1
clone size: NA

CDR3 DNA: TGTGCCAGCAGCCACTGGGGGGGCCAGAACACTGAAGCTTTCTTT
CDR3 protein: CASSHWGGQNTEAFF
D gene: NA
J gene: TRBJ1-1
V gene: TRBV11-2
clone size: NA

CDR3 DNA: TGTGCCAGCAGCCTCTTAGGTAGCGGGCAAGAGACCCAGTACTTC
CDR3 protein: CASSLLGSGQETQYF
D gene: TRBD2
J gene: TRBJ2-5
V gene: TRBV7-2
clone size: NA

CDR3 DNA: TGTGCCAGCAGTTACTCCCAGGTGTCCTACGAGCAGTACTTC
CDR3 protein: CASSYSQVSYEQYF
D gene: NA
J gene: TRBJ2-7
V gene: TRBV6-5
clone size: NA

CDR3 DNA: TGTGCCAGCAGCTCCATCAGGGGGGAGCTGTTTTTT
CDR3 protein: CASSSIRGELFF
D gene: NA
J gene: TRBJ2-2
V gene: TRBV11-3
clone size: NA

CDR3 DNA: TGTGCCAGTAGTTATATTGAGGTTCACTCTGGAAACACCATATATTTT
CDR3 protein: CASSYIEVHSGNTIYF
D gene: NA
J gene: TRBJ1-3
V gene: TRBV19
clone size: NA

CDR3 DNA: TGTGCCAGCAGTGACCTAGCGGTCGCGAACACCGGGGAGCTGTTTTTT
CDR3 protein: CASSDLAVANTGELFF
D gene: TRBD2
J gene: TRBJ2-2
V gene: TRBV2
clone size: once

CDR3 DNA: TGTGCCAGCAGCTTGTTTGCGGTGTCCTCTGGGGCCAACGTCCTGACTTTC
CDR3 protein: CASSLFAVSSGANVLTF
D gene: NA
J gene: TRBJ2-6
V gene: TRBV5-6
clone size: NA